Presented here are 15 T cell receptor beta chains from one specimen sequenced in a study of cytomegalovirus exposure and HLA in healthy donors. PCR primers comprised 60 Vbeta and 13 Jbeta primers. Assay used: immunoSEQ multiplex PCR; TCRdb lists only in-frame clones, some missing. The data hold about 98,000 clones, with about 80% observed a single time. The specimen sequenced was PBMCs. All receptors derive from a man in his 60s in good health and CMV-seropositive.

This clone was detected only once. The V and J genes are TRBV5-1 and TRBJ1-2; D perhaps matches TRBD1 (5 bases). The germline V gene encodes CDR1 SGHRS and CDR2 YFSETQ. Trimming took 4 bases from V and 8 from J, leaving 21 bases between them. The CDR3 is 15 residues long. The CDR3, as DNA: TGCGCCAGCAGCCCGGGGGGGAATACGCGTGTAGGCTACACCTTC. Translation gives CASSPGGNTRVGYTF.

J is TRBJ2-1 and V is TRBV19; 8 positions agree with TRBD2. V lost 3 bases to trimming and J lost 15 bases; unmatched junction nucleotides: 16. This CDR3 is built from 15 residues. Germline CDR1 reads LNHDA; CDR2 reads SQIVND (reference sequence). CDR3 coding DNA: TGTGCCAGTAGTATGAGCGGGGGCGTTGGCCCGCCGCGGTTCTTC. The encoded protein is CASSMSGGVGPPRFF.

The chain is built from TRBV27 and TRBJ1-1; no reliable D call. Trimming removed 2 bases at V and 3 bases at J, with 10 bases between. This CDR3 has 14 residues. The V gene's germline CDR1 is MNHEY and CDR2 SMNVEV (reference sequence). The CDR3 sequence: CASSLERGYTEAFF. The CDR3 nucleotides are TGTGCCAGCAGTTTAGAGAGAGGGTACACTGAAGCTTTCTTT.

This chain links TRBV25-1 with TRBJ2-1; 8 bases map to TRBD2. The CDR3 covers 15 residues. The V segment lost 6 bases and the J segment 8 bases; nucleotides outside the gene matches: 12. Looked up from germline, CDR1 is MGHDK and CDR2 is SYGVNS. CDR3 in amino acids: CASSVPLAGSDEQFF. The CDR3 bases are TGTGCCAGCAGCGTCCCGTTAGCGGGGTCTGATGAGCAGTTCTTC.

J is TRBJ2-1 and V is TRBV4-1; 9 positions agree with TRBD1. V shed 4 bases and J 8 bases; nucleotides not matched to a gene: 12. The germline CDR1 and CDR2 sequences are MGHRA and YSYEKL. The CDR3 is 16 amino acids. CDR3 region: CASSLLFGTGFYEQFF. The DNA for the CDR3 is TGCGCCAGCAGCCTTTTATTCGGGACAGGGTTCTATGAGCAGTTCTTC.

V is TRBV28 and J is TRBJ2-3; possible D gene TRBD2, 7 bases. The ends were cut back, 5 bases at V and 3 bases at J, with 24 bases in the middle. The CDR3 extends over 18 amino acids. Germline values: CDR1 MDHEN, CDR2 SYDVKM. The CDR3 nucleotides read TGTGCCAGCAGTCCACTCCTTGCGGGGGCCGGGGGGACAGATACGCAGTATTTT. Translated: CASSPLLAGAGGTDTQYF.

The chain couples TRBV7-6 to TRBJ2-1; the match to TRBD2 covers 9 bases. Per the germline V gene, CDR1 is SGHVS and CDR2 is FNYEAQ. The junction had 6 bases not matched to a gene; V was cut back by 1 base and J by 8 bases. This CDR3 region has 15 residues. CDR3 amino acids: CASSLGGGAGDEQFF. The DNA for the CDR3 is TGTGCCAGCAGCTTAGGCGGGGGGGCCGGAGATGAGCAGTTCTTC. Full variable domain (missing parts from reference TRBV7-6 and TRBJ2-1): GAGVSQSPRYKVTKRGQDVALRCDPISGHVSLYWYRQALGQGPEFLTYFNYEAQQDKSGLPNDRFSAERPEGSISTLTIQRTEQRDSAMYRCASSLGGGAGDEQFFGPGTRLTVL.

The rearrangement joins TRBV11-1 to TRBJ2-7; D call uncertain. From germline, CDR1 is SGHAT and CDR2 FQDESV (reference sequence). This CDR3 comprises 12 residues. Trimming left V 3 bases short and J 1 base short, with 4 bases between. CDR3 sequence reads: CASSFLSYEQYF. CDR3 bases: TGTGCCAGCAGCTTCTTATCCTACGAGCAGTACTTC.

This clone was recorded a few times. The chain has TRBV7-9 and TRBJ2-1; a weak D match, TRBD2 (5 bases). This CDR3 has 13 residues. Germline CDR1 reads SEHNR; CDR2 reads FQNEAQ (reference sequence). The ends were cut back, 5 bases at V and 7 bases at J, with 12 bases in the middle. CDR3 sequence reads: CASSKDPGNEQFF. DNA of the CDR3: TGTGCCAGCAGCAAGGACCCGGGAAATGAGCAGTTCTTC.

The chain joins TRBV11-2 to TRBJ2-7; D possibly corresponds to TRBD1 (6 bases). The germline CDR1 and CDR2 sequences are SGHAT and FQNNGV. V lost 6 bases to trimming and J lost 4 bases, with 10 bases between them. The CDR3 length is 12 residues. The CDR3 nucleotides are TGTGCCAGCAGTCCACAGGGTTACGAGCAGTACTTC. Translation gives CASSPQGYEQYF.

This clone was detected once. The chain uses TRBV12-5 and TRBJ2-5; D is uncertain. This CDR3 contains 11 residues. V was trimmed by 3 bases and J by 5 bases, leaving 4 bases between them. The germline V gene encodes CDR1 LGHNT and CDR2 FRNRAP. The CDR3 region has the DNA TGTGCTAGTGGTTTCGGGGAGACCCAGTACTTC. Protein product: CASGFGETQYF.

This rearrangement joins TRBV25-1 to TRBJ1-6; TRBD1 might be the D (6 bases). This CDR3 contains 14 residues. From germline, CDR1 is MGHDK and CDR2 SYGVNS. V was pared by 5 bases and J by 5 bases, with 10 bases between. The CDR3 bases are TGTGCCAGCAGTTTGTACAGGGATAATTCACCCCTCCACTTT. This codes for CASSLYRDNSPLHF.

This clone turned up a few times. The V gene is TRBV4-1, the J gene TRBJ2-7; 8 bases line up with TRBD1. Germline assignment: CDR1 MGHRA and CDR2 YSYEKL. V gave up 4 bases and J gave up 6 bases; unmatched junction bases: 5. There are 13 residues in the CDR3. This CDR3 reads CASSLGQGREQYF. The CDR3 DNA reads TGCGCCAGCAGCCTAGGACAGGGTCGCGAGCAGTACTTC.

J is TRBJ1-3 and V is TRBV6-5, with 9 positions matching TRBD1. With 1 base clipped from V and 4 bases from J, the junction kept 5 bases outside the gene matches. Germline V gene lookup returns CDR1 MNHEY and CDR2 SVGAGI. The CDR3 covers 16 residues. As DNA, the CDR3 is TGTGCCAGCAGTTACTATGGACAGGGGAGAGGAAACACCATATATTTT. It specifies CASSYYGQGRGNTIYF.

The chain carries TRBV15 and TRBJ1-2; a possible D gene is TRBD1 (6 bases). This CDR3 spans 14 amino acids. CDR1 and CDR2 (germline): LNHNV, YYDKDF (reference sequence). The V end was cut by 3 bases, the J end by 3 bases, with 11 bases between. DNA for the CDR3: TGTGCCACCAGCAGTAGGACAGTCGACTATGGCTACACCTTC. It encodes CATSSRTVDYGYTF.